The next 23 T cell receptor beta chains were all read from a single sample in a study of T cell repertoires in cytomegalovirus infection. Each CDR3 protein is one row after TCRdb ran MiXCR on the reads. This table holds some 130,000 distinct CDR3 sequences, 32% found once. Their target antigens are unknown. The sample here was CD8+ T cells from cultured PBMCs, taken from culture after CMV antigen stimulation. The source is a human donor in good health (CMV status not recorded). Some clones in this sample may be carry-over from other donors' samples.

The count of this clonotype is one. This chain links TRBV7-3 with TRBJ1-4; possibly TRBD1 for D (5 bases). Germline CDR1 and CDR2: SGHTA and FQGTGA. This CDR3 has 15 residues. The V gene lost 4 bases and the J gene lost 8 bases, with 17 bases spanning the gap. CDR3 loop: CASSSETRGAEKLFF. In nucleotides, the CDR3 is TGTGCCAGCAGCTCCGAGACAAGGGGCGCGGAAAAACTGTTTTTT.

On this clonotype: Mismatch with germline at one junction end may stem from a read error. The CDR3: CPSSIEGGALSYNEQFF. The CDR3 DNA reads as TGTCCCAGTAGTATAGAGGGAGGGGCCCTTTCCTACAATGAGCAGTTCTTC. The chain joins TRBV19 to TRBJ2-1, with TRBD2 matching 7 bases. The length of the CDR3 is 17 residues. Germline V gene lookup returns CDR1 LNHDA and CDR2 SQIVND (reference sequence).

This clonotype turned up a few times. The chain carries TRBV20-1 and TRBJ2-1; D is possibly TRBD2 (6 bases). With 3 bases removed from V and 2 bases from J, the gap between germline ends came to 14 bases. Looked up from germline, CDR1 is DFQATT and CDR2 is SNEGSKA (reference sequence). CDR3 length equals 15 residues. CDR3 sequence reads: CSARDPEGTYNEQFF. Here the CDR3 DNA reads TGCAGTGCTAGGGACCCGGAGGGGACCTACAATGAGCAGTTCTTC.

This clonotype came up a few times. The V gene is TRBV7-9, the J gene TRBJ1-1, with D uncertain. This CDR3 has 14 amino acids. Trimming took 6 bases from V and 4 from J, leaving 15 bases between them. Germline CDR1 and CDR2: SEHNR and FQNEAQ (reference sequence). The CDR3 DNA sequence: TGTGCCAGCAGGCCCGGCGGGTGGCTCACTGAAGCTTTCTTT. Residues: CASRPGGWLTEAFF.

In this sample, this clonotype turned up a few times. This sequence joins TRBV4-2 and TRBJ2-7, with D possibly being TRBD1 (6 bases). V lost 0 bases, J lost 4 bases, and 13 bases lay in between. The CDR3 extends over 15 amino acids. Germline V gene data show CDR1 as LGHNA and CDR2 as YNFKEQ. In DNA form, the CDR3 reads TGTGCCAGCAGCCAAGAGGCTTCACAGGGATACGAGCAGTACTTC. Its protein is CASSQEASQGYEQYF.

The chain links TRBV19 to TRBJ2-1; D not certain. CDR1 is LNHDA, CDR2 SQIVND, per germline (reference sequence). Between the trimmed V and J ends, which lost 5 bases and 6 bases, there was a span of 14 bases. The CDR3 is 14 amino acids. CDR3 sequence: CASSVTSIGNEQFF. DNA for the CDR3: TGTGCCAGTAGTGTGACCAGTATCGGCAATGAGCAGTTCTTC.

This clonotype was recorded many times. The chain uses TRBV28 and TRBJ1-5, with a weak D call TRBD1 (5 bases). Germline V gene sequence: CDR1 MDHEN, CDR2 SYDVKM. With 6 bases removed from V and 0 bases from J, the gap between germline ends came to 12 bases. The CDR3 spans 15 residues. This CDR3 reads CASREGTVSNQPQHF. DNA of the CDR3: TGTGCCAGCAGGGAAGGGACGGTTAGCAATCAGCCCCAGCATTTT.

This clonotype was detected ten times or more. The V and J genes are TRBV7-2 and TRBJ2-5; 11 positions agree with TRBD2. The germline V gene has CDR1 SGHTA and CDR2 FQGNSA. Trimming removed 5 bases from V and 7 bases from J; junction bases left unmatched: 12. The CDR3 spans 16 residues. The CDR3 sequence: CASSPIAGGPGGTQYF. In DNA form, the CDR3 reads TGTGCCAGCAGCCCGATAGCGGGAGGGCCCGGAGGGACCCAGTACTTC. The whole variable domain, filled in from reference TRBV7-2 and TRBJ2-5, reads GAGVSQSPSNKVTEKGKDVELRCDPISGHTALYWYRQSLGQGLEFLIYFQGNSAPDKSGLPSDRFSAERTGGSVSTLTIQRTQQEDSAVYLCASSPIAGGPGGTQYFGPGTRLLVL.

The chain couples TRBV24-1 to TRBJ2-1; 12 bases are a match to TRBD2. With 1 base clipped from V and 7 bases from J, the junction kept 10 bases outside the gene matches. Germline loops: CDR1 KGHDR, CDR2 SFDVKD. The CDR3 is 18 residues long. The CDR3 bases are TGTGCCACCAGTGATTTAACTAGCGGGGGGTTAATCGGGAATGAGCAGTTCTTC. Its protein product is CATSDLTSGGLIGNEQFF.

About this clonotype: The junction shows a germline mismatch at one end, possibly a read error. The chain combines TRBV18 with TRBJ2-1, with D possibly TRBD2 on 6 matching bases. This CDR3 spans 13 amino acids. CDR1 and CDR2 from the germline V gene are KGHSH and LQKENI. The CDR3 nucleotides read TGTGTCAGCTCACCACTGGAGGGAAATGAGCAGTTCTTC. This encodes CVSSPLEGNEQFF.

The V call is TRBV7-9, the J call TRBJ2-3, with no clear D. Germline CDR1 is SEHNR and CDR2 is FQNEAQ (reference sequence). Trimming stripped 5 bases from V and 1 base from J, with 10 bases between. The CDR3 extends over 14 amino acids. This chain's CDR3 is CASSTGVGTDTQYF. CDR3 bases: TGTGCCAGCAGCACTGGGGTGGGCACAGATACGCAGTATTTT.

This clonotype was counted a single time. The rearrangement links TRBV24-1 to TRBJ2-5; D uncertain. V dropped 5 bases and J dropped 1 base, with 7 bases sitting between them. This CDR3 has 13 residues. The germline gives CDR1 KGHDR, CDR2 SFDVKD. The DNA of the CDR3 is TGTGCCACCAGTGGGGCCGCCCAAGAGACCCAGTACTTC. It encodes CATSGAAQETQYF.

This clonotype was found a few times. This chain links TRBV19 with TRBJ2-1; tentative D call: TRBD1 (5 bases). CDR3 length equals 16 residues. V was cut by 0 bases and J by 0 bases, with 9 bases left in between. Germline V gene sequence: CDR1 LNHDA, CDR2 SQIVND (reference sequence). The CDR3 nucleotides are TGTGCCAGTAGTATAGATGGGGCAAGCTCCTACAATGAGCAGTTCTTC. Protein: CASSIDGASSYNEQFF.

Turning to this clonotype: A much larger clonotype is one base distant, so this may be a read error. The J gene is TRBJ2-1, the V gene TRBV7-6, with D hard to call. The CDR3 totals 14 residues. CDR1 SGHVS and CDR2 FNYEAQ come from the germline V gene. The CDR3: CASSLGGSINGQFF. CDR3 DNA: TGTGCCAGCAGCTTAGGCGGATCCATCAATGGGCAGTTCTTC.

This chain connects TRBV7-6 to TRBJ2-1; D is perhaps TRBD1 (5 bases). The CDR3 is made up of 13 amino acids. Germline V gene data show CDR1 as SGHVS and CDR2 as FNYEAQ. Trimming left V 6 bases short and J 6 bases short, with 12 bases between. The CDR3 is CASSQGVVNEQFF. As DNA, the CDR3 is TGTGCCAGCAGTCAAGGGGTGGTCAATGAGCAGTTCTTC.

The gene calls are TRBV6-2 or TRBV6-3 and TRBJ2-1, with D unresolved. Germline V gene lookup returns CDR1 MNHEY and CDR2 SVGEGT. The CDR3 has 13 amino acids. V shed 2 bases and J shed 5 bases, with 7 bases lying between them. CDR3 coding DNA: TGTGCCAGCAGTTACCTTTTCGACAATGAGCAGTTCTTC. Its protein is CASSYLFDNEQFF.

The chain has TRBV5-4 and TRBJ2-5, with D hard to call. The germline CDR1 and CDR2 sequences are SGHNT and YYREEE (reference sequence). This CDR3 region has 13 residues. Trimming removed 6 bases from V and 7 bases from J, with 16 bases in between. The CDR3 loop reads CASIADIGGTQYF. The CDR3 DNA sequence: TGTGCCAGCATCGCTGACATCGGCGGGACCCAGTACTTC.

The rearrangement uses TRBV12-3 or TRBV12-4 and TRBJ1-1, with no clear D. The CDR3 is made up of 15 amino acids. With 6 bases removed from V and 1 base from J, the gap between germline ends came to 15 bases. Here the CDR3 DNA reads TGTGCCAGCAGCCCAGGACCAATACAGAACACTGAAGCTTTCTTT. Residues: CASSPGPIQNTEAFF.

This chain connects TRBV7-8 to TRBJ2-7; D is uncertain. V was pared by 1 base and J by 7 bases, with 8 bases between. The germline V gene encodes CDR1 SGHVS and CDR2 FQNEAQ. The CDR3 is 12 residues long. The CDR3 is CASSLGNFEQYF. The CDR3 coding sequence is TGTGCCAGCAGCTTAGGGAATTTTGAGCAGTACTTC.

This clonotype was seen more than once but under ten times. The V call is TRBV20-1, the J call TRBJ1-3; D remains ambiguous. CDR1 and CDR2 (germline): DFQATT, SNEGSKA (reference sequence). Between the trimmed V and J ends, which lost 5 bases and 2 bases, there was a span of 10 bases. The CDR3 has 13 amino acids. CDR3: CSAPGPAGNTIYF. The CDR3, as DNA: TGCAGTGCTCCGGGCCCAGCTGGAAACACCATATATTTT.

This rearrangement joins TRBV28 to TRBJ2-1, with 10 bases identical to TRBD2. V lost 2 bases, J lost 15 bases, and 10 bases stayed unmatched. The germline CDR1 and CDR2 sequences are MDHEN and SYDVKM. The CDR3 is 14 amino acids. CDR3 protein: CASSLLGLAGEGFF. The CDR3 DNA is TGTGCCAGCAGTTTACTGGGGCTAGCGGGGGAGGGGTTCTTC.

This clonotype was counted ten times or more. This chain joins TRBV12-3 or TRBV12-4 and TRBJ2-1; 7 bases map to TRBD2. The CDR3 is 19 amino acids. V was pared by 1 base and J by 7 bases, with 19 bases of the junction left unmatched. The CDR3 sequence is CASSLVIVVGEGTRNEQFF. DNA of the CDR3: TGTGCCAGCAGTTTAGTTATCGTTGTTGGGGAGGGGACCCGAAATGAGCAGTTCTTC.

The rearrangement links TRBV11-3 to TRBJ1-4; 8 positions match TRBD1. J lost 5 bases, V lost 4 bases, and 12 bases had no gene match. CDR1 and CDR2 (germline): SGHNT, YENEEA. This CDR3 is 17 amino acids long. The CDR3: CASSSLRGRFGNEKLFF. Written as DNA, the CDR3 is TGTGCCAGCAGCTCCCTCAGGGGGCGTTTCGGAAATGAAAAACTGTTTTTT.